This is a list of T cell receptor beta chains from one sample in a study of T cell responses to AZD1222 COVID-19 vaccine. The repertoire was sequenced with immunoSEQ multiplex PCR; TCRdb's copy has only in-frame clones and lacks some. The sample includes around 120,000 clones, roughly 91% of them seen just once. The specimen comprised peripheral blood, sampled 28 days after the second AZD1222 dose. These receptors were obtained from an adult who received the AZD1222 COVID-19 vaccine. The CDR3 runs from the conserved cysteine through the conserved F or W. The D gene is left open where the match is weak. Clone size is stated in some rows and not others, as once, few, many or a class when expanded.

>TRBV7-9|NA|TRBJ2-1|TRBD2
CASSSIIAGGNEQFF
TGTGCCAGCAGCTCGATAATAGCGGGAGGGAATGAGCAGTTCTTC
>TRBV19|NA|TRBJ1-1|NA
CASSIGWQMNTEAFF
TGTGCCAGTAGTATTGGTTGGCAGATGAACACTGAAGCTTTCTTT
>TRBV30|NA|TRBJ1-2|NA
CAFSRDRPISYTF
TGTGCCTTCTCCCGGGACCGACCCATCAGCTACACCTTC
>TRBV11-3|NA|TRBJ2-1|NA
CASSVPGLLEQFF
TGTGCCAGCAGCGTCCCGGGACTCCTGGAGCAGTTCTTC
>TRBV10-3|NA|TRBJ1-2|NA
CATFAPYGYTF
TGTGCCACCTTTGCCCCCTATGGCTACACCTTC
>TRBV21-1|NA|TRBJ2-7|NA
CASARGDRGPQALYEQYF
TGTGCCAGCGCTAGGGGGGACAGGGGACCCCAGGCTCTCTACGAGCAGTACTTC
>TRBV7-2|NA|TRBJ1-2|NA
CASSRWTDRMTGYTF
TGTGCCAGCAGCCGGTGGACGGACCGGATGACGGGCTACACCTTC
>TRBV11-2|NA|TRBJ2-3|NA
CASSLGRGGDTQYF
TGTGCCAGCAGCTTAGGAAGGGGGGGAGATACGCAGTATTTT
>TRBV3-1/TRBV3-2|NA|TRBJ2-3|TRBD2
CASSPLAGGAADTQYF
TGTGCCAGCAGCCCCCTAGCGGGGGGGGCTGCAGATACGCAGTATTTT
>TRBV28|NA|TRBJ1-2|NA
CASTPRPNYGYTF
TGTGCCAGCACCCCAAGGCCTAACTATGGCTACACCTTC
>TRBV25-1|NA|TRBJ2-7|TRBD1
CASSETGGQGAYEQYF
TGTGCCAGCAGTGAGACGGGGGGACAGGGGGCGTACGAGCAGTACTTC
>TRBV12-3/TRBV12-4|NA|TRBJ1-5|NA
CATGYNENQPQHF
TGTGCCACCGGGTATAACGAAAATCAGCCCCAGCATTTT
>TRBV18|NA|TRBJ1-4|NA
CASSPFDEKLFF
TGTGCCAGCTCACCATTTGATGAAAAACTGTTTTTT
>TRBV7-2|NA|TRBJ1-1|NA
CASSLAGPLAITEAFF
TGTGCCAGCAGCTTAGCGGGACCCCTCGCTATCACTGAAGCTTTCTTT
>TRBV20-1|few|TRBJ2-7|NA
CSASRAEGDYEQYF
TGCAGTGCTAGTCGAGCGGAGGGAGATTACGAGCAGTACTTC
>TRBV11-2|NA|TRBJ2-2|TRBD2
CASSWGGNTGELFF
TGTGCCAGCAGCTGGGGGGGAAACACCGGGGAGCTGTTTTTT
>TRBV19|NA|TRBJ1-1|NA
CASSIGPENTEAFF
TGTGCCAGTAGTATAGGGCCGGAAAACACTGAAGCTTTCTTT
>TRBV6-2/TRBV6-3|NA|TRBJ1-1|NA
CASSVLALNTEAFF
TGTGCCAGCAGTGTCCTGGCACTGAACACTGAAGCTTTCTTT
>TRBV9|NA|TRBJ1-4|NA
CASSVGVREKLFF
TGTGCCAGCAGCGTAGGGGTGCGTGAAAAACTGTTTTTT
>TRBV25-1|NA|TRBJ2-3|TRBD2
CASAGTSGATDTQYF
TGTGCCAGCGCCGGGACTAGCGGGGCCACAGATACGCAGTATTTT
>TRBV5-8|NA|TRBJ1-1|NA
CASTGRKLNTEAFF
TGTGCCAGCACCGGGAGAAAGCTGAACACTGAAGCTTTCTTT
>TRBV4-3|NA|TRBJ1-6|NA
CASSQSGDSPLHF
TGCGCCAGCAGCCAATCCGGGGATTCACCCCTCCACTTT
>TRBV5-4|NA|TRBJ1-6|NA
CASSPDSWDSPLHF
TGTGCCAGCAGCCCGGACAGTTGGGATTCACCCCTCCACTTT
>TRBV28|NA|TRBJ1-2|TRBD1
CASSLGTGGADYGYTF
TGTGCCAGCAGTTTAGGGACAGGGGGCGCGGACTATGGCTACACCTTC
>TRBV19|NA|TRBJ2-3|TRBD1
CASSSRTGHTDTQYF
TGTGCCAGTAGCTCCCGGACAGGGCACACAGATACGCAGTATTTT
>TRBV21-1|once|TRBJ1-1|NA
CASSKGSRDRNRGRANTEAFF
TGTGCCAGCAGCAAAGGCTCGCGGGACAGGAACCGTGGGAGGGCGAACACTGAAGCTTTCTTT
>TRBV6-2/TRBV6-3|NA|TRBJ2-4|TRBD1
CASSKTGGGGNIQYF
TGTGCCAGCAGTAAGACAGGGGGCGGGGGAAACATTCAGTACTTC
>TRBV5-4|NA|TRBJ2-7|NA
CASSYRLGPTYEQYF
TGTGCCAGCAGTTACCGACTAGGGCCAACCTACGAGCAGTACTTC
>TRBV27|NA|TRBJ2-3|TRBD2
CASSGLASDTQYF
TGTGCCAGCAGCGGACTAGCCTCAGATACGCAGTATTTT
>TRBV29-1|once|TRBJ1-1|NA
CSVAPGWPEAFF
TGCAGCGTTGCTCCAGGGTGGCCTGAAGCTTTCTTT
>TRBV7-9|NA|TRBJ1-5|NA
CASSFPGTQPQHF
TGTGCCAGCAGCTTTCCAGGGACTCAGCCCCAGCATTTT
>TRBV5-1|NA|TRBJ1-1|NA
CASSSETANTEAFF
TGCGCCAGCAGCTCAGAAACTGCGAACACTGAAGCTTTCTTT
>TRBV5-1|NA|TRBJ2-5|NA
CASSSRETQYF
TGCGCCAGCAGCTCCCGAGAGACCCAGTACTTC
>TRBV18|NA|TRBJ2-7|TRBD1
CASSQTQGEVSHEQYF
TGTGCCAGCTCTCAAACACAGGGGGAGGTTTCCCACGAGCAGTACTTC
>TRBV27|once|TRBJ2-7|NA
CASSRGGRIFEQYF
TGTGCCAGCAGTCGAGGGGGACGGATCTTTGAGCAGTACTTC
>TRBV3-1/TRBV3-2|NA|TRBJ1-2|NA
CASSQVQGSYGYTF
TGTGCCAGCAGCCAAGTACAGGGTTCTTATGGCTACACCTTC
>TRBV5-8|few|TRBJ1-2|NA
CASSITSRTAHNYGYTF
TGTGCCAGCAGCATAACCTCTCGGACAGCTCATAACTATGGCTACACCTTC
>TRBV21-1|NA|TRBJ2-7|NA
CASSNGDEQYF
TGTGCCAGCAGCAATGGAGATGAGCAGTACTTC
>TRBV7-9|NA|TRBJ1-3|NA
CASSLRVAGNTIYF
TGTGCCAGCAGCCTGAGGGTGGCCGGAAACACCATATATTTT
>TRBV5-1|NA|TRBJ2-7|NA
CASSLAQGTAYEQYF
TGCGCCAGCAGCTTGGCCCAGGGAACCGCCTACGAGCAGTACTTC
>TRBV30|NA|TRBJ1-5|NA
CAWSDLRKGSNQPQHF
TGTGCCTGGAGTGATCTTAGGAAGGGAAGCAATCAGCCCCAGCATTTT
>TRBV4-2|NA|TRBJ1-1|NA
CASSHMMGTNTEAFF
TGTGCCAGCAGCCACATGATGGGAACGAACACTGAAGCTTTCTTT
>TRBV4-1|NA|TRBJ2-2|TRBD1
CASSQFVLGTDRNTGELFF
TGCGCCAGCAGCCAATTCGTCCTAGGGACAGATCGGAACACCGGGGAGCTGTTTTTT
>TRBV7-2|NA|TRBJ1-1|NA
CASSSQGGYTEAFF
TGTGCCAGCAGCTCGCAGGGTGGGTACACTGAAGCTTTCTTT
>TRBV3-1/TRBV3-2|NA|TRBJ2-3|NA
CASSLRDRLAQRESTDTQYF
TGTGCCAGCAGCCTTAGGGACAGACTGGCCCAGCGGGAGAGCACAGATACGCAGTATTTT
>TRBV19|NA|TRBJ2-7|NA
CATPLKEGRHEQYF
TGTGCCACCCCCCTCAAGGAGGGCCGCCACGAGCAGTACTTC
>TRBV18|NA|TRBJ1-1|NA
CASSALQVSPGHTEAFF
TGTGCCAGCTCAGCCCTTCAGGTGAGCCCTGGGCACACTGAAGCTTTCTTT
>TRBV15|NA|TRBJ1-4|NA
CATSTRGGFGTNEKLFF
TGTGCCACCAGCACCCGAGGGGGATTTGGAACTAATGAAAAACTGTTTTTT
>TRBV9|NA|TRBJ2-3|NA
CASARDGAKSDTQYF
TGTGCCAGCGCTAGGGACGGGGCTAAATCAGATACGCAGTATTTT
>TRBV7-2|NA|TRBJ1-5|NA
CASSLSQVVTVNQPQHF
TGTGCCAGCAGCTTATCACAGGTGGTAACGGTCAATCAGCCCCAGCATTTT
>TRBV9|NA|TRBJ1-2|NA
CASRRHIGYTF
TGTGCCAGCAGACGACACATTGGCTACACCTTC
>TRBV7-3|NA|TRBJ1-5|NA
CASSLIWSHVEDQPQHF
TGTGCCAGCAGCTTAATATGGTCTCATGTGGAGGATCAGCCCCAGCATTTT
>TRBV15|once|TRBJ2-5|NA
CATSRAGALEGTQYF
TGTGCCACCAGCAGAGCCGGGGCCCTCGAGGGGACCCAGTACTTC
>TRBV5-6|NA|TRBJ2-7|NA
CASSLEDGTGEQYF
TGTGCCAGCAGCTTGGAGGACGGGACTGGGGAGCAGTACTTC
>TRBV28|NA|TRBJ1-5|NA
CASSLLRQPQHF
TGTGCCAGCAGCCTACTTCGTCAGCCCCAGCATTTT
>TRBV27|NA|TRBJ1-2|TRBD1
CASSDRGRDYGYTF
TGTGCCAGCAGTGACAGGGGGCGAGACTATGGCTACACCTTC
>TRBV12-5|NA|TRBJ1-1|NA
CASQVFNTEAFF
TGTGCTAGTCAGGTTTTTAACACTGAAGCTTTCTTT